This T cell receptor beta chain was recorded in a study of chemoradiotherapy in HPV16-positive cancers. Generated by immunoSEQ multiplex PCR, the TCRdb table keeps only in-frame clones and is missing some. The data contain 13,000 to 15,000 clones, less than 70% of them singletons. This clone was seen only once. The receptor comes from a human donor with HPV-associated anogenital cancer. This sample was obtained from a patient who underwent chemoradiotherapy.

CDR3 DNA: TGCGCCAGCAGCCAGATTCTAGCGGGGAAAGAGACCCAGTACTTC. It codes for CASSQILAGKETQYF. The genes are TRBV5-1 and TRBJ2-5; TRBD2 agrees at 9 bases. Trimming removed 4 bases from V and 3 bases from J; junction bases left unmatched: 7. The length of the CDR3 is 15 residues. CDR1 SGHRS and CDR2 YFSETQ come from the germline V gene. Variable domain in full (rest from reference TRBV5-1 and TRBJ2-5): KAGVTQTPRYLIKTRGQQVTLSCSPISGHRSVSWYQQTPGQGLQFLFEYFSETQRNKGNFPGRFSGRQFSNSRSEMNVSTLELGDSALYLCASSQILAGKETQYFGPGTRLLVL.